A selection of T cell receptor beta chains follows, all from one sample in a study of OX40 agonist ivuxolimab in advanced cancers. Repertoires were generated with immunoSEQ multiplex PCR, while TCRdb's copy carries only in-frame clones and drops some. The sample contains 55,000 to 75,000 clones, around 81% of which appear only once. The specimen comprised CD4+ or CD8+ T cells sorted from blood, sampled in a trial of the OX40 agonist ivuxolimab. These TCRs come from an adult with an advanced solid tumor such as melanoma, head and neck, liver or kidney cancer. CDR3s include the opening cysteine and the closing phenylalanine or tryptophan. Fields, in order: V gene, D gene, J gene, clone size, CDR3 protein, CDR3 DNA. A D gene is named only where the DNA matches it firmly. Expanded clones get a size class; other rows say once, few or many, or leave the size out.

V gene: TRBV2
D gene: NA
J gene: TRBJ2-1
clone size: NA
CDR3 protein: CASSQLVSYNEQFF
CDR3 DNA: TGTGCCAGCAGCCAACTAGTATCCTACAATGAGCAGTTCTTC

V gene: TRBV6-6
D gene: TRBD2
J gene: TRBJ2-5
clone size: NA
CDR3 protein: CASSYLAGYQETQYF
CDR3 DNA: TGTGCCAGCAGTTACCTAGCGGGCTACCAAGAGACCCAGTACTTC

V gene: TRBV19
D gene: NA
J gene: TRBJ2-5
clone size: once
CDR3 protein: CASSMARGLQETQYF
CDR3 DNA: TGTGCCAGTAGTATGGCCAGAGGGCTCCAAGAGACCCAGTACTTC

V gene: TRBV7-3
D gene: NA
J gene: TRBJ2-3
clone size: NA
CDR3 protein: CASSPSLAADTQYF
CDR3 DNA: TGTGCCAGCAGCCCCTCTCTGGCGGCAGATACGCAGTATTTT

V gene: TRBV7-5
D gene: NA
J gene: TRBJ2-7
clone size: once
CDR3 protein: CVRSLKREYSYEQYF
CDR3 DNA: TGTGTCAGAAGCTTAAAGCGGGAATACTCCTACGAGCAGTACTTC

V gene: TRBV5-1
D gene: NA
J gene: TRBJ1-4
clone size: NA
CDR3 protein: CASSPGIGEEEKLFF
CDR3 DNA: TGCGCCAGCAGCCCAGGAATAGGGGAGGAGGAAAAACTGTTTTTT

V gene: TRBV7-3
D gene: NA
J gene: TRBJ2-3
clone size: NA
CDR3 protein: CASSQWAGRRGSTDTQYF
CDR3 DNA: TGTGCCAGCAGCCAATGGGCCGGGCGCAGGGGATCCACAGATACGCAGTATTTT

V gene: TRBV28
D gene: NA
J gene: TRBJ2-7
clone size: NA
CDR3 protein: CASGDQGGLFYEQYF
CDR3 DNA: TGTGCCAGCGGGGACCAGGGGGGTCTTTTCTACGAGCAGTACTTC

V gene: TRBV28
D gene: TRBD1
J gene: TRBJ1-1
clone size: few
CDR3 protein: CASSSQGRGPEAFF
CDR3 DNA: TGTGCCAGCAGTTCCCAGGGCAGGGGGCCTGAAGCTTTCTTT

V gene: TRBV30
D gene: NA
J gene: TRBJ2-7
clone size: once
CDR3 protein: CAWSGLISYEQYF
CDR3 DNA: TGTGCCTGGAGTGGACTCATCTCCTACGAGCAGTACTTC

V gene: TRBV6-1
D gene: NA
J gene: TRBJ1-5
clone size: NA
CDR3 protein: CASSEGYTVVHSNQPQHF
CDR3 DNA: TGTGCCAGCAGTGAAGGTTATACAGTTGTCCATAGCAATCAGCCCCAGCATTTT

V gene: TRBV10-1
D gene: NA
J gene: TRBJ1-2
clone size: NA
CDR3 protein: CASSERGEDGYTF
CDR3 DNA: TGCGCCAGCAGTGAAAGGGGGGAGGATGGCTACACCTTC

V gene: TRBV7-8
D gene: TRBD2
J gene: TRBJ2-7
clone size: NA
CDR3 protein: CASSLGTSPSEEQYF
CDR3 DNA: TGTGCCAGCAGCTTGGGGACTAGCCCCTCCGAGGAGCAGTACTTC

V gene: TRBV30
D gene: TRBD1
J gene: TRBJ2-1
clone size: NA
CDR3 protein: CAWTRTGTYNEQFF
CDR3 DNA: TGTGCCTGGACTCGGACAGGGACTTACAATGAGCAGTTCTTC

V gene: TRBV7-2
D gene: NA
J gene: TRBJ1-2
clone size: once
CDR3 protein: CASSGRRQDPNYGYTF
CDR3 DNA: TGTGCCAGCAGCGGTCGGCGGCAGGATCCTAACTATGGCTACACCTTC

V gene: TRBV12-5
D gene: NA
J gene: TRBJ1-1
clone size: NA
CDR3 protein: CASGLVPPTTNTEAFF
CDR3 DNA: TGTGCTAGTGGTTTGGTACCCCCCACGACCAACACTGAAGCTTTCTTT